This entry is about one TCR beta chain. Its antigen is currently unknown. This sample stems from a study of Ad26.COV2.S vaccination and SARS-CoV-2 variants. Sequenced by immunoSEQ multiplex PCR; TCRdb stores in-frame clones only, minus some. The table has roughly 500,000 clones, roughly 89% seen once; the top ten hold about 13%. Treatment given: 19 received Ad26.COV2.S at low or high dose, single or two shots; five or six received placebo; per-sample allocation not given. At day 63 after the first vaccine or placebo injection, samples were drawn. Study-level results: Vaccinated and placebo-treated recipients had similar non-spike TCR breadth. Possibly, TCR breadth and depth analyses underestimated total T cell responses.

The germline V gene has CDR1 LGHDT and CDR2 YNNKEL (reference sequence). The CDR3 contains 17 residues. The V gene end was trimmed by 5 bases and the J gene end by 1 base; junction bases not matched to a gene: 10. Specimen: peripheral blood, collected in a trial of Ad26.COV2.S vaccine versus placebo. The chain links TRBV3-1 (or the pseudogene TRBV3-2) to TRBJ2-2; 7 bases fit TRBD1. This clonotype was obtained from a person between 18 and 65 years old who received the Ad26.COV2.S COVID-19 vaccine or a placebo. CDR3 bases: TGTGCCAGCAGCTTTCTTACAGGGGTCGGGAACACCGGGGAGCTGTTTTTT. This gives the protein CASSFLTGVGNTGELFF.